This T cell receptor (beta chain) was identified in a study of blood T cell repertoires in COVID-19. About the study: The study drew acute and convalescent COVID-19 samples from the United States, Italy and Spain. PBMCs, B-cell-depleted T cells, or T cells were the source of the cDNA or gDNA that made up the material.

The CDR3 length is 15 residues. Trimming pared 0 bases from V and 8 bases from J, leaving 16 bases between. Germline V CDR1 and CDR2: LGHNA, YSLEER. Authors' methods: Reference gene primer amplification yielded estimated nucleated cell counts. Method: immunoSEQ multiplex PCR; TCRdb's copy keeps in-frame clones and lacks some. V and J calls and clone size are given by that table; D and trimming were obtained from the DNA. The table lists fewer than 150,000 clones, approximately 85% of them singletons, with around 4.1% in the top ten. Sequenced: peripheral blood. This clonotype was obtained from a human donor in a cohort sampled during active COVID-19. V and J are TRBV4-3 and TRBJ1-2; the D gene is possibly TRBD1 (5 bases). In DNA, the CDR3 is TGCGCCAGCAGCCAAGATCCCGAGACAGTAGGAGGCTACACCTTC. It yields the protein CASSQDPETVGGYTF.